These T cell receptor beta chains were read from a single sample in a study of cytomegalovirus exposure and HLA in healthy donors. The method was immunoSEQ multiplex PCR; TCRdb's version includes in-frame clones alone and lacks a portion of them. The sample lists nearly 110,000 clones; approximately 82% were seen once. The sample comprised PBMCs. The receptor source for this set is a man aged 35-49 years in good health and CMV-seronegative. CDR3s include the opening cysteine and the closing phenylalanine or tryptophan. The D gene is left open where the match is weak. For some rows the clone size is stated as once, few or many, or as a class when expanded; others skip it.

cdr3_aa cdr3_nt j_call d_call v_call clone_size
CASSLRPDYGEQFF TGCGCCAGCAGCTTGAGACCGGACTATGGGGAGCAGTTCTTC TRBJ2-1 . TRBV5-1 .
CASGDRVTDTQYF TGTGCCAGCGGCGACAGGGTCACAGATACGCAGTATTTT TRBJ2-3 TRBD1 TRBV14 .
CASSPGVPINQPQHF TGTGCCAGCAGCCCCGGGGTTCCGATCAATCAGCCCCAGCATTTT TRBJ1-5 . TRBV7-2 .
CASSLGGFSTDTQYF TGCGCCAGCAGCTTGGGGGGCTTTAGCACAGATACGCAGTATTTT TRBJ2-3 . TRBV5-1 .
CASSKGKRGQGTDTQYF TGTGCCAGCAGCAAAGGAAAGAGGGGGCAAGGCACAGATACGCAGTATTTT TRBJ2-3 . TRBV21-1 .
CASSLDRSSYNEQFF TGTGCCAGTAGCCTAGACAGGTCCTCCTACAATGAGCAGTTCTTC TRBJ2-1 . TRBV19 .
CASSEYRGTDTQYF TGTGCCAGCAGTGAATACAGGGGTACAGATACGCAGTATTTT TRBJ2-3 . TRBV25-1 .
CASSSLGTGQRSYGYTF TGTGCCAGCAGCTCCTTGGGAACAGGGCAGAGGAGCTATGGCTACACCTTC TRBJ1-2 . TRBV5-6 .
CASGLQTGYQETQYF TGTGCCAGCGGGCTACAAACAGGGTACCAAGAGACCCAGTACTTC TRBJ2-5 . TRBV6-1 .
CASRETGYTEALF TGTGCCAGCAGAGAGACAGGCTACACTGAAGCTCTCTTT TRBJ1-1 . TRBV27 .
CASSLAGYGNEQFF TGCGCCAGCAGTCTAGCGGGCTATGGGAATGAGCAGTTCTTC TRBJ2-1 TRBD2 TRBV5-1 .
CASSLEDRGLLDTQYF TGCGCCAGCAGCTTGGAAGACAGGGGATTGTTGGATACGCAGTATTTT TRBJ2-3 TRBD1 TRBV5-1 once
CATSRNTQGAEAFF TGTGCCACCAGCAGAAATACACAGGGGGCGGAAGCTTTCTTT TRBJ1-1 TRBD1 TRBV15 .
CASSEVYGGETQYF TGTGCCAGCAGTGAAGTCTATGGGGGGGAGACCCAGTACTTC TRBJ2-5 . TRBV6-1 .
CASSESEGSADSPLHF TGTGCCAGCAGTGAATCGGAGGGGTCAGCGGATTCACCCCTCCACTTT TRBJ1-6 . TRBV6-1 .
CSGTPGGRNEQFF TGCAGCGGGACGCCCGGGGGGCGGAATGAGCAGTTCTTC TRBJ2-1 . TRBV29-1 few
CASTDRGFYEQYF TGTGCCAGCACCGACAGGGGGTTTTACGAGCAGTACTTC TRBJ2-7 TRBD1 TRBV2 once
CASSEGRGSEKLFF TGTGCCAGCAGTGAAGGAAGGGGTAGTGAAAAACTGTTTTTT TRBJ1-4 . TRBV6-1 .
CASSLGGGANTGELFF TGTGCCAGCAGCTTAGGAGGCGGGGCGAACACCGGGGAGCTGTTTTTT TRBJ2-2 . TRBV11-3 .
CASTPRGLQETQYF TGTGCCAGCACCCCCAGGGGGCTCCAAGAGACCCAGTACTTC TRBJ2-5 TRBD1 TRBV11-2 .
CASSPRGLRTEAFF TGTGCCAGCTCACCCCGGGGACTGCGCACTGAAGCTTTCTTT TRBJ1-1 . TRBV18 .
CASSAQATNEKLFF TGTGCCAGCAGTGCACAGGCAACTAATGAAAAACTGTTTTTT TRBJ1-4 . TRBV2 few
CASSIGLRGAATRSEQYF TGTGCCAGTAGTATAGGTTTGCGGGGGGCGGCAACGAGGAGCGAGCAGTACTTC TRBJ2-7 TRBD2 TRBV19 few
CASSQGLRTSYTDTQYF TGTGCCAGCAGCCAGGGTCTGCGGACTAGTTACACAGATACGCAGTATTTT TRBJ2-3 TRBD2 TRBV4-2 .
CASNPGTGDFYGYTF TGTGCCAGCAACCCCGGGACAGGGGATTTCTATGGCTACACCTTC TRBJ1-2 TRBD1 TRBV5-8 .
CASSASEVNEQFF TGTGCCAGCAGTGCGAGCGAGGTAAATGAGCAGTTCTTC TRBJ2-1 . TRBV6-4 .
CASSTTDRYGYTF TGTGCCAGCAGTACGACAGACCGCTATGGCTACACCTTC TRBJ1-2 . TRBV5-5 .
CASSLALNRGVEDTQYF TGCGCCAGCAGCTTGGCCTTAAACAGGGGAGTTGAAGATACGCAGTATTTT TRBJ2-3 TRBD1 TRBV5-1 once
CASSQEFVALGNTEAFF TGTGCCAGCAGCCAAGAATTTGTAGCTTTGGGGAACACTGAAGCTTTCTTT TRBJ1-1 . TRBV4-2 few
CASSWTAYNSPLHF TGTGCCAGCAGCTGGACTGCTTATAATTCACCCCTCCACTTT TRBJ1-6 . TRBV7-8 .
CASSQVGTVRGEQYF TGTGCCAGCAGCCAGGTCGGGACAGTCCGGGGCGAGCAGTACTTC TRBJ2-7 TRBD1 TRBV14 .
CASSLSFGTVSYEQYF TGTGCCAGCAGCCTCTCTTTTGGGACAGTCTCCTACGAGCAGTACTTC TRBJ2-7 TRBD1 TRBV11-2 .
CASSKRDREDGYTF TGTGCCAGCAGTAAGCGGGACAGGGAGGATGGCTACACCTTC TRBJ1-2 TRBD1 TRBV25-1 .
CASSFLDLASQYF TGTGCCAGCAGCTTTCTGGACCTAGCGTCCCAGTACTTC TRBJ2-5 . TRBV11-2 .
CASSQGTRLTYEQYF TGTGCCAGCAGCCAAGGGACTCGTCTCACCTACGAGCAGTACTTC TRBJ2-7 . TRBV4-2 .
CASSKGSGGAYNEQFF TGTGCCAGCAGCAAAGGGAGCGGGGGGGCTTACAATGAGCAGTTCTTC TRBJ2-1 . TRBV21-1 .